The 12 T cell receptor beta chains in this list originate from one sample, sequenced in a study of Ad26.COV2.S vaccination and SARS-CoV-2 variants. The data were produced by immunoSEQ multiplex PCR, yet TCRdb's version contains in-frame clones alone and is incomplete. The repertoire holds around 94,000 clones, around three quarters seen once, with 15% to 20% in the top ten. The sample here was peripheral blood, taken after recovery from COVID-19. The receptors here all came from a human donor who had recovered from COVID-19.

The chain uses TRBV27 and TRBJ2-5; TRBD2 matches at 8 bases. The ends lost 6 bases at V and 4 bases at J; junction bases unmatched: 4. The CDR3 is 13 residues long. The germline V gene has CDR1 MNHEY and CDR2 SMNVEV (reference sequence). The CDR3 region is CASRPGTRETQYF. Written as DNA, the CDR3 is TGTGCCAGCAGACCAGGGACTAGAGAGACCCAGTACTTC.

V usage is TRBV12-3 or TRBV12-4 and J usage is TRBJ2-4, with unresolved D. The ends were cut back, 1 base at V and 9 bases at J, with 10 bases in the middle. The length of the CDR3 is 13 residues. This chain's CDR3 is CASSLDPVGIQYF. In nucleotides, the CDR3 is TGTGCCAGCAGTTTAGATCCGGTGGGCATTCAGTACTTC.

This clone has more than one count but fewer than ten. The rearrangement joins TRBV7-9 to TRBJ2-3, with no clear D. Germline V lookup: CDR1 SEHNR, CDR2 FQNEAQ (reference sequence). Trimming removed 5 bases at V and 4 bases at J, with 13 bases between. This CDR3 is built from 14 residues. The CDR3 loop reads CASSPQFLSDTQYF. The CDR3 DNA reads as TGTGCCAGCAGCCCTCAATTTCTGTCAGATACGCAGTATTTT.

On this clone itself: One junction end does not reproduce the germline sequence, and a read error may be involved. The chain joins TRBV2 to TRBJ2-3; D is undetermined. CDR1 is SNHLY and CDR2 is FYNNEI in the germline V gene. The CDR3 has 12 residues. The CDR3 coding sequence is TGTGCCAGCAGGTACCAGTTAGAATCTCTCGGTTTT. It translates to CASRYQLESLGF.

The chain links TRBV28 to TRBJ2-3; D is possibly TRBD1 (5 bases). This CDR3 is 17 amino acids long. With 4 bases removed from V and 0 bases from J, the gap between germline ends came to 17 bases. The germline CDR1 and CDR2 sequences are MDHEN and SYDVKM. The CDR3 sequence is CASSSQTGMISTDTQYF. DNA for the CDR3: TGTGCCAGCAGTTCTCAAACAGGAATGATAAGCACAGATACGCAGTATTTT.

The genes are TRBV4-2 and TRBJ2-5, with 7 bases identical to TRBD1. The CDR3 totals 16 residues. Germline values: CDR1 LGHNA, CDR2 YNFKEQ. Trimming took 2 bases from V and 2 from J; bases not matched to a gene: 8. DNA for the CDR3: TGTGCCAGCAGCCAATCTATTGGACAGGAGCAAGAGACCCAGTACTTC. Translating it yields CASSQSIGQEQETQYF.

The V gene is TRBV27, the J gene TRBJ1-1, with D maybe TRBD1 (6 bases). The CDR3 length is 16 residues. From germline, CDR1 is MNHEY and CDR2 SMNVEV (reference sequence). Trimming cost V 5 bases and J 0 bases, with 16 bases left between them. This CDR3 is CASSSLGGRMNTEAFF. The CDR3 nucleotides are TGTGCCAGCAGTAGCCTAGGGGGGCGCATGAACACTGAAGCTTTCTTT.

V usage is TRBV30 and J usage is TRBJ2-5, with D possibly TRBD1 on 5 matching bases. Looked up from germline, CDR1 is GTSNPN and CDR2 is SVGIG (reference sequence). Trimming cost V 0 bases and J 4 bases, with 9 bases left between them. CDR3 length: 13 residues. The CDR3 loop is CAWSVKGAETQYF. CDR3 coding DNA: TGTGCCTGGAGTGTAAAAGGGGCAGAGACCCAGTACTTC.

This clone was recorded only once. The chain combines TRBV5-1 with TRBJ1-3; D gene ambiguous. The CDR3 consists of 14 residues. Trimming pared 4 bases from V and 8 bases from J, leaving 16 bases between. Germline CDR1 is SGHRS and CDR2 is YFSETQ. DNA of the CDR3: TGCGCCAGCAGCGCCCCCCCAACTCGGGACACCATATATTTT. Translated, it gives CASSAPPTRDTIYF.

The chain couples TRBV5-1 to TRBJ2-1; a possible D gene is TRBD1 (6 bases). Germline CDR1 SGHRS, CDR2 YFSETQ. Trimming took 0 bases from V and 6 from J, leaving 19 bases between them. The CDR3 is made up of 17 amino acids. Here the CDR3 DNA reads TGCGCCAGCAGCTTGGATGCCGGACAGCCACCCCTCAATGAGCAGTTCTTC. This gives the protein CASSLDAGQPPLNEQFF.

The chain joins TRBV7-9 to TRBJ1-2, with D tentatively TRBD1 (6 bases). V lost 5 bases to trimming and J lost 7 bases, with 17 bases between them. Germline loops: CDR1 SEHNR, CDR2 FQNEAQ (reference sequence). CDR3 length: 14 residues. The CDR3 spells CASSLQDDRRGYTF. DNA for the CDR3: TGTGCCAGCAGCCTACAAGATGACAGGCGTGGCTACACCTTC.

This sequence joins TRBV3-1 (or the pseudogene TRBV3-2) and TRBJ2-2; possibly TRBD2 for D (5 bases). CDR3 length: 12 residues. V lost 4 bases and J lost 6, with 6 bases in between. The germline V gene has CDR1 LGHDT and CDR2 YNNKEL (reference sequence). The CDR3 reads CASSPGAGELFF. In DNA, the CDR3 is TGTGCCAGCAGCCCCGGGGCCGGGGAGCTGTTTTTT.